This T cell receptor (beta chain) comes out of a study of blood T cells in healthy people across ages. J gave up 5 bases and V 5 bases, and 7 bases lay outside the gene matches. CDR3 size: 15 residues. CDR1 is MNHEY, CDR2 SMNVEV, per germline (reference sequence). Donors gave roughly 10 milliliters of peripheral blood apiece. Primers used in a second PCR of roughly 6 to 12 cycles were a sample-barcoded 5' primer and a J-beta primer mix. TCRdb fed the 5' RACE reads into MiXCR, producing one record per CDR3 protein. The sample has 780,000 or so distinct CDR3 sequences; about 48% are singletons. V and J are TRBV27 and TRBJ1-2, with 11 bases that match TRBD1. This receptor was obtained from a man older than 75 in good health. Material for sequencing was blood. This CDR3 is CASSARTGGWYGYTF. The CDR3 bases are TGTGCCAGCAGTGCCCGGACAGGGGGCTGGTATGGCTACACCTTC.